One sample yielded the 5 T cell receptor beta chains listed below, sequenced in a study of blood T cell repertoires in COVID-19. TCRdb keeps only in-frame clones here, not all; method: immunoSEQ multiplex PCR. The data hold 85,000 to 100,000 clones, with 65% to 90% observed a single time. The material sequenced was peripheral blood. All receptors derive from a man in his 60s with acute or convalescent COVID-19.

The rearrangement uses TRBV5-1 and TRBJ2-7, with 9 bases matching TRBD1. CDR1 and CDR2 (germline): SGHRS, YFSETQ. The trim removed 0 bases at V and 4 bases at J, leaving 5 bases unmatched. The CDR3 consists of 15 residues. CDR3 in amino acids: CASSLETGGSYEQYF. CDR3 nucleotides: TGCGCCAGCAGCTTGGAGACAGGGGGGTCTTACGAGCAGTACTTC.

The rearrangement links TRBV2 to TRBJ1-2; maybe TRBD1 (5 bases). The V end was cut by 1 base, the J end by 4 bases, with 13 bases between. Germline CDR1 SNHLY, CDR2 FYNNEI. CDR3 size: 15 residues. The CDR3 loop reads CASSEVKGLAYGYTF. The CDR3 bases are TGTGCCAGCAGTGAAGTTAAGGGGCTCGCCTATGGCTACACCTTC.

The chain recombines TRBV4-2 with TRBJ1-2, with D hard to call. CDR1 and CDR2 (germline): LGHNA, YNFKEQ. With 1 base removed from V and 0 bases from J, the gap between germline ends came to 9 bases. CDR3 length equals 15 residues. Here the CDR3 DNA reads TGTGCCAGCAGCCAAGCCGCCCAGACTAACTATGGCTACACCTTC. It specifies CASSQAAQTNYGYTF.

This clone was detected only a few times. V gene TRBV19 combines with J gene TRBJ1-6, with D tentatively TRBD1 (5 bases). This CDR3 contains 15 residues. The germline CDR1 and CDR2 sequences are LNHDA and SQIVND (reference sequence). Trimming took off 3 bases at V and 6 bases at J, with 12 bases between the two ends. Written as DNA, the CDR3 is TGTGCCAGTAGTATTCGACAGAGGATTAATTCACCCCTCCACTTT. Its protein product is CASSIRQRINSPLHF.

This clone has only one observation. The V gene is TRBV3-1 (or the pseudogene TRBV3-2), the J gene TRBJ2-1; perhaps TRBD2 as D (5 bases). The CDR3 totals 15 residues. The V end was cut by 3 bases, the J end by 0 bases, with 9 bases between. Germline CDR1 LGHDT, CDR2 YNNKEL (reference sequence). The CDR3 DNA sequence: TGTGCCAGCAGCCAGCCGGGGAGCTCCTACAATGAGCAGTTCTTC. Translating it yields CASSQPGSSYNEQFF.